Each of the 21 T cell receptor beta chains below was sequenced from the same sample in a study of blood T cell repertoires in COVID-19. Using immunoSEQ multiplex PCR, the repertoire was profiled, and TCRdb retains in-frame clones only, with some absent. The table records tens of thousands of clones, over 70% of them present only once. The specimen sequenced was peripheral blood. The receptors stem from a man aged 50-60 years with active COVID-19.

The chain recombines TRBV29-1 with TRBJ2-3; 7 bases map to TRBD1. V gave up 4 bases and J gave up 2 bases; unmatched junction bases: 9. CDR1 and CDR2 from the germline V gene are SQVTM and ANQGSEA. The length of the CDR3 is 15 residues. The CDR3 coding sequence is TGCAGCGTTGGAGGGGCAGGGGGATACACAGATACGCAGTATTTT. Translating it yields CSVGGAGGYTDTQYF.

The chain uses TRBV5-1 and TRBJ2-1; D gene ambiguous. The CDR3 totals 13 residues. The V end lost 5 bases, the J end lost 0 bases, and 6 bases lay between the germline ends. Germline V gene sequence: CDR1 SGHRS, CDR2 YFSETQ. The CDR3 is CASSTSSYNEQFF. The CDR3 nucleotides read TGCGCCAGCAGTACGAGCTCCTACAATGAGCAGTTCTTC.

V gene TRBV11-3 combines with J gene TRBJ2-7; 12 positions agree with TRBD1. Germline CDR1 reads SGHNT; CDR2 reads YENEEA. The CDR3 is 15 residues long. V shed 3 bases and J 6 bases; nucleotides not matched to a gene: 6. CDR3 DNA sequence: TGTGCCAGCAGCTTTTCCGGGACAGGGGGCGCCGAGCAGTACTTC. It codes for CASSFSGTGGAEQYF.

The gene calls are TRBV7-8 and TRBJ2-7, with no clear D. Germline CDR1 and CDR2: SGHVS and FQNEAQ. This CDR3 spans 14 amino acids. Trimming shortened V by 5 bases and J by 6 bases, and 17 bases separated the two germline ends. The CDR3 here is CASSPSLARGEQYF. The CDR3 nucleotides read TGTGCCAGCAGCCCGTCTTTGGCGAGAGGCGAGCAGTACTTC.

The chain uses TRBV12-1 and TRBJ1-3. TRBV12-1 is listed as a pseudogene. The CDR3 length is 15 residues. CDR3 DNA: TGTGCCAGCAGCCCCGGTGAACCGAAAGGAAACACCATATATTTT. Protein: CASSPGEPKGNTIYF.

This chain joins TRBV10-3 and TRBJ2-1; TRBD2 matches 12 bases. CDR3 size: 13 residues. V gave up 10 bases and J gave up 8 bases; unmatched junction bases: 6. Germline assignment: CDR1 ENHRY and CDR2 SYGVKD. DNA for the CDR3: TGTGCCACTAGACTAGCGGGAGTGGATGAGCAGTTCTTC. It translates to CATRLAGVDEQFF.

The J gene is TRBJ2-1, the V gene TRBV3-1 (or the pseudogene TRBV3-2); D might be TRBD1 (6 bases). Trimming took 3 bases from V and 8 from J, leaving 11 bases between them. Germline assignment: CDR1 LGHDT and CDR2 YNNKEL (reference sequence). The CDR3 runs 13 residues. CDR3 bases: TGTGCCAGCAGCCAGTACGACAGGTATGAGCAGTTCTTC. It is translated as CASSQYDRYEQFF.

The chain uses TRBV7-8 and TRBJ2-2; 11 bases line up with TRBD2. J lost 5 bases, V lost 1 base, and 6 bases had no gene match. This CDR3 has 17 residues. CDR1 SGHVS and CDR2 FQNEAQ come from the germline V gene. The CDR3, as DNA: TGTGCCAGCAGCTTAGTAGCGGGAGGGCGAACAACCGGGGAGCTGTTTTTT. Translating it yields CASSLVAGGRTTGELFF.

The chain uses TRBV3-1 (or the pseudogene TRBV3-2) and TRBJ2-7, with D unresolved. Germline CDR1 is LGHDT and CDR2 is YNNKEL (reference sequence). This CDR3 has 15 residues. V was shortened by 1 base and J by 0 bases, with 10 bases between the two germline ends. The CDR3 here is CASSQGADSSYEQYF. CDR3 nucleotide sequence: TGTGCCAGCAGCCAAGGGGCCGATTCCTCCTACGAGCAGTACTTC.

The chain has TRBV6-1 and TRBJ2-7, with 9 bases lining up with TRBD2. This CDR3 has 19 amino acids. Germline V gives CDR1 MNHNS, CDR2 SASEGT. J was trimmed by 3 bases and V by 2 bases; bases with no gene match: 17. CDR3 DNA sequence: TGTGCCAGCAGTGAAAGGGGTGGTTTTGGCGGGAGGGCCCTCTACGAGCAGTACTTC. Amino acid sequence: CASSERGGFGGRALYEQYF.

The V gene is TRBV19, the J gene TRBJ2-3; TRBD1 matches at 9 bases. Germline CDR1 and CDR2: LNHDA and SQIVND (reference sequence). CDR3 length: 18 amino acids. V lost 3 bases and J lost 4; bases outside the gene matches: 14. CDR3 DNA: TGTGCCAGTAGTATTGAGAGGACAGGGGCCGGCAGAGCAGATACGCAGTATTTT. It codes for CASSIERTGAGRADTQYF.

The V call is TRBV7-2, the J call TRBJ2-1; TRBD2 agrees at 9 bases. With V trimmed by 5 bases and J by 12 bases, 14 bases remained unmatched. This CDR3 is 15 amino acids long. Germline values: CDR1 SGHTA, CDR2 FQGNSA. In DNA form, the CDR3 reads TGTGCCAGCAGCGGAGGGAGATTAGCGGGAGTAGCGCAGTTCTTC. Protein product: CASSGGRLAGVAQFF.

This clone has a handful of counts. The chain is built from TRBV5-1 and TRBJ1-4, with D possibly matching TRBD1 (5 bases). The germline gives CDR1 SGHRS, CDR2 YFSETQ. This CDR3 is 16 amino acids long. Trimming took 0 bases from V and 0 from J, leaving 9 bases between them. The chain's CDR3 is CASSLGDSSTNEKLFF. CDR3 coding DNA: TGCGCCAGCAGCTTGGGTGACAGCTCAACTAATGAAAAACTGTTTTTT.

This chain's CDR3 is CAWSLDRGEQFF. CDR3 DNA: TGTGCCTGGAGTCTAGACCGGGGGGAGCAGTTCTTC. This sequence joins TRBV30 and TRBJ2-1; possibly TRBD2 for D (6 bases). This CDR3 contains 12 residues. The V gene's germline CDR1 is GTSNPN and CDR2 SVGIG (reference sequence). V lost 2 bases, J lost 10 bases, and 12 bases lay in between. Supplemented by reference TRBV30 and TRBJ2-1, the full variable domain reads SQTIHQWPATLVQPVGSPLSLECTVEGTSNPNLYWYRQAAGRGLQLLFYSVGIGQISSEVPQNLSASRPQDRQFILSSKKLLLSDSGFYLCAWSLDRGEQFFGPGTRLTVL.

Here the CDR3 DNA reads TGTGCCAGCAGTTGGAGACAGGCTCTCGATGAAAAACTGTTTTTT. Amino acid sequence: CASSWRQALDEKLFF. This chain uses TRBV27 with TRBJ1-4, with TRBD1 as a possible D gene (6 bases). Germline V gene data show CDR1 as MNHEY and CDR2 as SMNVEV (reference sequence). The V end lost 4 bases, the J end lost 6 bases, and 15 bases lay between the germline ends. The CDR3 length is 15 residues.

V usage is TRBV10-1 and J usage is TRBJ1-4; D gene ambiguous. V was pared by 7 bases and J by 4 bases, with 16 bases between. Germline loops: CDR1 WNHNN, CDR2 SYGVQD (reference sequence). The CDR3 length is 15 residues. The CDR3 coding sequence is TGCGCCAGCAACGACCCGGGTCTACATAATGAAAAACTGTTTTTT. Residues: CASNDPGLHNEKLFF.

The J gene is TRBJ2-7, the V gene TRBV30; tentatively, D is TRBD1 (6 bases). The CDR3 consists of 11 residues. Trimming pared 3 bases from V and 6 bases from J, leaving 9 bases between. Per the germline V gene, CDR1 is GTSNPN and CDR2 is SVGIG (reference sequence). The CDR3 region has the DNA TGTGCCTGGAGGACAGGAGGCGAGCAGTACTTC. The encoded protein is CAWRTGGEQYF.

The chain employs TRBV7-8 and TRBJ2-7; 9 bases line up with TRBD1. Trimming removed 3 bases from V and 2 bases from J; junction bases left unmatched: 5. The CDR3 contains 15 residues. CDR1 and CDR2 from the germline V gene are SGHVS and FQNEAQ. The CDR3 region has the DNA TGTGCCAGCAGCTTGGCCGACAGGGGGGCCTACGAGCAGTACTTC. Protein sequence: CASSLADRGAYEQYF. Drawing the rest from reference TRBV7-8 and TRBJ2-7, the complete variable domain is GAGVSQSPRYKVAKRGQDVALRCDPISGHVSLFWYQQALGQGPEFLTYFQNEAQLDKSGLPSDRFFAERPEGSVSTLKIQRTQQEDSAVYLCASSLADRGAYEQYFGPGTRLTVT.

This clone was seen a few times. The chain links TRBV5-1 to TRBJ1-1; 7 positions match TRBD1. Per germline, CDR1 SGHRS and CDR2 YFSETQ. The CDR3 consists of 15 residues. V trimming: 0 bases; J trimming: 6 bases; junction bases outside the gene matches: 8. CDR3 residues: CASSLGGGDTSEAFF. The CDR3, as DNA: TGCGCCAGCAGCTTGGGAGGGGGCGATACATCTGAAGCTTTCTTT. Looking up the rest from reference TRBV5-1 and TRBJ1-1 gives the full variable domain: KAGVTQTPRYLIKTRGQQVTLSCSPISGHRSVSWYQQTPGQGLQFLFEYFSETQRNKGNFPGRFSGRQFSNSRSEMNVSTLELGDSALYLCASSLGGGDTSEAFFGQGTRLTVV.

This chain's CDR3 is CASSHSYEQYF. The DNA of the CDR3 is TGTGCCAGCAGTCATTCCTACGAGCAGTACTTC. This chain joins TRBV28 and TRBJ2-7; D remains ambiguous. Germline assignment: CDR1 MDHEN and CDR2 SYDVKM. This CDR3 has 11 residues. Trimming left V 5 bases short and J 1 base short, with 3 bases between.

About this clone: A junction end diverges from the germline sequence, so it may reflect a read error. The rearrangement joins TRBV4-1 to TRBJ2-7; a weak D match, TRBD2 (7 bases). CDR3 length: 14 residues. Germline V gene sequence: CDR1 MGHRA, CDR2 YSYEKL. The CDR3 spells CASSQEFPGGGLDF. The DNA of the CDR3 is TGCGCCAGCAGCCAAGAATTCCCTGGGGGGGGCCTGGACTTC.